The present T cell receptor beta chain was sequenced within a study of tumor and adjacent non-tumor tissue in lung cancer (dated by TCRdb to 2016 to 2019). Some background on the complete study: By cancer type, the cohort comprised under 15 adenocarcinoma patients, 2 squamous cell carcinoma patients and 1 small cell lung cancer patient. Bulk TCRbeta repertoires were compared between lung tumor tissue and matched distant non-tumor lung tissue obtained from 15 lung cancer patients. Some 30 paired specimens, one tumor and one normal lung sample per patient, were profiled by TCRbeta CDR3 sequencing. Among the roughly 15 patients, ages ranged from roughly 30 to 85 years, some ten were men and 5 were women, and disease was TNM stage I to III. Sequencing produced 100 million to 150 million productive TCRbeta reads in total, an average of around 4.2 million reads per sample.

From cysteine to phenylalanine, the CDR3 is 15 amino acids long. Just CDR3 DNA is preserved here, 45 bases in frame from base 1. The germline V gene (reference sequence) supplies CDR1 MNHNY and CDR2 SVGAGI. The table lists this clonotype with a count of one. Its antigen has not been determined. Mismatch with germline at one junction end may stem from a read error. RNA was isolated from bulk, unsorted tissue, and RNA quality was assessed with a NanoDrop ND-1000 and an Agilent 2100. Distant non-tumor tissue taken more than 3 cm from the tumor edge was used as the normal lung sample. Newly diagnosed lung cancer patients without prior chemotherapy who had been admitted for thoracic surgery in China between August and November 2014 were enrolled as donors. Patients with previous radiotherapy or chemotherapy, or with another concurrent cancer, were excluded from the study. Pieces of surgical tissue measuring roughly 1-2.2 cm3 were kept in RNAlater solution and held at -80 degrees C until needed.

The protocol used for the library was multiplex PCR. The sample was run on an Illumina HiSeq 2500. Following protocols modified from ARM-PCR, the researchers constructed TCRbeta libraries through three rounds of nested PCR with primers (Table S4). Before sequencing, PCR products in the 200-500 bp range were cut out of the gel and cleaned up using the QIAquick gel extraction kit. In the original analysis: Reads were cleaned using Trimmomatic, were merged into complete CDR3 sequences using FLASH, and were assigned to V(D)J germline segments using MiTCR. VDJtools was used to compute clonal diversity as the inverse Simpson's index. A read counted as productive if the sequence was in-frame and lacked a premature stop codon. TCRdb passed the public sequencing reads through fastp at Q25 and MiXCR, retaining productive beta sequences. For every CDR3 protein sequence, its rows merge into one entry that carries the most common genes and DNA. None of the V and J calls come from the authors' own analysis; TCRdb made them. Counted in this sample were 90,000 to 100,000 distinct CDR3 sequences; roughly 80% of them appeared once. Of the sample, around 30% falls within the top ten clones.

Overall study results and their limits: Significantly higher TCR diversity (inverse Simpson) was observed in tumor tissue than in normal lung tissue (approximately 430 vs 150, P = 0.0075, Mann-Whitney U test). The methods do not name the sequencing platform or mention unique molecular identifiers. Because peripheral blood was not sequenced, the blood TCRbeta repertoires of the lung cancer patients in the study went unexamined. A significantly larger cumulative share of the repertoire was made up by the top 100 clones in normal lung than in tumor tissue. Younger patients had significantly higher TCR diversity, and higher tumor TCR diversity was associated with shorter overall and disease-free survival. Only around 16 patients were in the cohort, and the authors stated that larger samples and more detailed clinical data are needed.

The TCR sequence derives from a man in his sixties with small cell lung cancer. The V and J genes are TRBV6-6 and TRBJ2-3, with no confidently assigned D gene. Sequenced sample: distant non-tumor lung tissue. The DNA reads as follows: TGTGCCAGTAGTTACCCCGAGGTAGCATCAGATACGCAGTATTTT. Protein translation: CASSYPEVASDTQYF.